The clone carrying this TCR beta chain appeared many times. Its antigen is as yet unknown. What was amplified from RNA transcripts were TCR beta CDR3 regions. The HTBI primer set was used in a first-round RT-PCR of the TCR CDR3. TCRdb called the multiplex PCR reads again in MiXCR, with one record for every CDR3 protein. The table lists roughly 330,000 distinct CDR3 sequences, 16% of them singletons. Thyroid ultrasound and orbital computed tomography, with clinical symptoms and serum thyroxine and TRAb, informed diagnoses. The source of the sample is a study of T cells in Graves' hyperthyroidism and ophthalmopathy. Overall study: Peripheral blood was obtained at initial diagnosis, preceding any treatment.

Findings and limits, study-wide: In the blood, most expanded thyroid clonotypes above 0.001 appeared as well.

The sequencing sample was made of blood. This receptor was obtained from a man aged 25-45 years with Graves' hyperthyroidism.

The CDR3 DNA reads TGTGCCAGCAGACCCACCGGGACAGCCTTCTACGAGCAGTACTTC. It codes for CASRPTGTAFYEQYF. This chain connects TRBV7-9 to TRBJ2-7; 7 bases map to TRBD1. The CDR3 loop spans 15 amino acids. The V and J ends lost 6 bases and 3 bases, in that order; junction bases with no gene match: 11. Germline CDR1 reads SEHNR; CDR2 reads FQNEAQ (reference sequence).